This section outlines one T cell receptor beta chain sequence together with its context. What it binds is unknown. This was the immunoSEQ v3.0 assay at survey level. The table came from immunoSEQ multiplex PCR; TCRdb's copy has only in-frame clones and leaves some out. The repertoire holds 15,000 or so clones, with about 81% as singletons. This entry is derived from a study of long-term antiretroviral therapy in people with HIV. Study conclusions and caveats: Participants lacked recorded data on ART adherence, viral resistance or therapy changes. Across all time points, the repertoire was dominated by clones that expanded before ART.

Trimming took 3 bases from V and 7 from J, leaving 13 bases between them. The CDR3 extends over 14 amino acids. Looked up from germline, CDR1 is SEHNR and CDR2 is FQNEAQ (reference sequence). V is TRBV7-9 and J is TRBJ1-5; no clear D gene. This TCR derives from a woman aged 40 to 55 with HIV. Sequencing used unsorted PBMCs, obtained just over 3.1 years after starting antiretroviral therapy. The DNA for the CDR3 is TGTGCCAGCAGCTTGATGGAGGATGGGCAGCCCCAGCATTTT. Translated: CASSLMEDGQPQHF.